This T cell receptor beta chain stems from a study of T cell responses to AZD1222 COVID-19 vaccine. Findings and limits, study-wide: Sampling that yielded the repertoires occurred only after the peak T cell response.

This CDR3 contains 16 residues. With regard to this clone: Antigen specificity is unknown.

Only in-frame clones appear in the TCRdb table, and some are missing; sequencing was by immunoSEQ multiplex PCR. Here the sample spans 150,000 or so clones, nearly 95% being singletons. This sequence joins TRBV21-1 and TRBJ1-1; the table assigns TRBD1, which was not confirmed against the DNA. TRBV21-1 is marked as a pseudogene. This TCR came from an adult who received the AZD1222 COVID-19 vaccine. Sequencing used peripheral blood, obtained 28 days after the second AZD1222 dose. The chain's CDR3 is CASSPEWDSTNTEAFF. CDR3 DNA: TGTGCCAGCAGCCCCGAGTGGGACAGCACAAACACTGAAGCTTTCTTT.